Below, 10 T cell receptor beta chains from the same sample are listed, as sequenced in a study of blood T cell repertoires in COVID-19. Method: immunoSEQ multiplex PCR; TCRdb's copy keeps in-frame clones and lacks some. The sample has 200,000 to 300,000 clones; about nine tenths are singletons. The material sequenced was PBMCs or T cells enriched from blood (not recorded which). These receptors were taken from a man aged 35-49 years who had recovered from COVID-19.

The chain employs TRBV19 and TRBJ2-3; 8 nucleotides agree with TRBD2. V lost 3 bases and J lost 2; bases outside the gene matches: 7. The CDR3 has 16 amino acids. Germline values: CDR1 LNHDA, CDR2 SQIVND (reference sequence). CDR3 nucleotides: TGTGCCAGTAGTATCGGAGCGGGGGTGACCACAGATACGCAGTATTTT. Amino acid sequence: CASSIGAGVTTDTQYF.

The gene calls are TRBV7-9 and TRBJ1-3; D may be TRBD1 (5 bases). V was cut by 4 bases and J by 1 base, with 17 bases left in between. Germline loops: CDR1 SEHNR, CDR2 FQNEAQ (reference sequence). The CDR3 has 17 residues. The CDR3 is CASSSPGTGGSGNTIYF. The CDR3 DNA is TGTGCCAGCAGCTCACCGGGGACGGGGGGGTCTGGAAACACCATATATTTT.

The chain joins TRBV4-1 to TRBJ1-2, with no clear D. This CDR3 comprises 15 residues. Germline V lookup: CDR1 MGHRA, CDR2 YSYEKL. V was shortened by 4 bases and J by 2 bases, with 14 bases between the two germline ends. CDR3 sequence (DNA): TGCGCCAGCAGCCCGGCGGGAGCGGGGAACTATGGCTACACCTTC. Protein: CASSPAGAGNYGYTF.

This clone was counted a few times. The chain combines TRBV15 with TRBJ1-5; possible D gene TRBD1, 5 bases. The V end was cut by 2 bases, the J end by 2 bases, with 10 bases between. Germline loops: CDR1 LNHNV, CDR2 YYDKDF (reference sequence). This CDR3 is 15 amino acids long. The CDR3 spells CATSRKGNGNQPQHF. CDR3 bases: TGTGCCACCAGCAGAAAGGGGAATGGCAATCAGCCCCAGCATTTT.

This clone was detected only once. V and J are TRBV7-9 and TRBJ2-5, with 10 bases aligning to TRBD1. This CDR3 region has 15 residues. V was pared by 5 bases and J by 4 bases, with 7 bases of the junction left unmatched. Germline V gene sequence: CDR1 SEHNR, CDR2 FQNEAQ (reference sequence). The chain's CDR3 is CASSKGQGFPETQYF. CDR3 nucleotides: TGTGCCAGCAGCAAGGGACAGGGGTTCCCAGAGACCCAGTACTTC.

The V call is TRBV6-5, the J call TRBJ1-6, with D perhaps matching TRBD1 (6 bases). CDR3 length: 15 amino acids. Germline lookup yields CDR1 MNHEY and CDR2 SVGAGI. V lost 5 bases and J lost 6, with 14 bases in between. The CDR3 nucleotides are TGTGCCAGCAGTCCCTTCGGACAGATTAATTCACCCCTCCACTTT. Residues: CASSPFGQINSPLHF.

This clone turned up a few times. This sequence joins TRBV6-5 and TRBJ1-3; no firm D call. There are 14 residues in the CDR3. The V gene lost 2 bases and the J gene lost 0 bases, with 5 bases spanning the gap. Germline V CDR1 and CDR2: MNHEY, SVGAGI. CDR3 protein: CASSYPLSGNTIYF. The CDR3 coding sequence is TGTGCCAGCAGTTACCCCCTCTCTGGAAACACCATATATTTT.

The chain combines TRBV10-2 with TRBJ2-7; 7 positions agree with TRBD2. The V and J ends lost 4 bases and 7 bases, in that order; junction bases with no gene match: 10. Germline V lookup: CDR1 WSHSY, CDR2 SAAADI. This CDR3 contains 14 residues. The CDR3 DNA reads as TGCGCCAGCAGTGGACTAGCAGGGAGGTTAGAGCAGTACTTC. This translates into CASSGLAGRLEQYF.

This chain links TRBV28 with TRBJ1-3; D unresolved. The V end was cut by 7 bases, the J end by 5 bases, with 9 bases between. Germline values: CDR1 MDHEN, CDR2 SYDVKM. CDR3 length equals 12 residues. The DNA of the CDR3 is TGTGCCAGCATGGCGGGAAGAAACACCATATATTTT. Protein: CASMAGRNTIYF.

The V gene is TRBV5-1, the J gene TRBJ1-2; 11 positions agree with TRBD1. The CDR3 extends over 15 amino acids. The V gene's germline CDR1 is SGHRS and CDR2 YFSETQ. The V and J ends lost 3 bases and 6 bases, in that order; junction bases with no gene match: 7. For the CDR3, the DNA is TGCGCCAGCAGCTCTCGTCCGGGACAGGGGGATGGCTACACCTTC. Translating gives CASSSRPGQGDGYTF.